Shown below are 15 T cell receptor beta chains from a single sample sequenced in a study of blood T cell repertoires in COVID-19. TCRdb's copy holds only in-frame clones and misses some; the assay was immunoSEQ multiplex PCR. The sample comprises nearly 350,000 clones, 87% of which are singletons, and approximately 0.99% rests with the top ten. The sample comprised PBMCs or T cells enriched from blood (not recorded which). Receptor source: a woman aged 25-40 years who had recovered from COVID-19.

J is TRBJ1-5 and V is TRBV5-6; 7 bases align to TRBD1. V was pared by 4 bases and J by 5 bases, with 6 bases of the junction left unmatched. The CDR3 sequence is 14 residues long. Looked up from germline, CDR1 is SGHDT and CDR2 is YYEEEE. The CDR3 protein is CASSKDRADQPQHF. DNA for the CDR3: TGTGCCAGCAGCAAAGACAGGGCGGATCAGCCCCAGCATTTT. The full variable domain, in which reference TRBV5-6 and TRBJ1-5 provide the parts outside the CDR3, is DAGVTQSPTHLIKTRGQQVTLRCSPKSGHDTVSWYQQALGQGPQFIFQYYEEEERQRGNFPDRFSGHQFPNYSSELNVNALLLGDSALYLCASSKDRADQPQHFGDGTRLSIL.

DNA of the CDR3: TGTGCCAGCAGACCCCATGAGGACAGGAAAGATTCACCCCTCCACTTT. Translated, it gives CASRPHEDRKDSPLHF. This rearrangement joins TRBV28 to TRBJ1-6, with 7 nucleotides matching TRBD1. V was pared by 6 bases and J by 8 bases, with 13 bases of the junction left unmatched. This CDR3 is 16 amino acids long. Germline CDR1 and CDR2: MDHEN and SYDVKM.

This clone appeared once. In DNA form, the CDR3 reads TGTGCCAGCAGCCAAGTGGGGGGTGGACAAGAGACCCAGTACTTC. Its protein product is CASSQVGGGQETQYF. The V gene is TRBV3-1 (or the pseudogene TRBV3-2), the J gene TRBJ2-5, with D possibly matching TRBD2 (6 bases). V dropped 1 base and J dropped 2 bases, with 11 bases sitting between them. CDR3 length equals 15 residues. CDR1 and CDR2 from the germline V gene are LGHDT and YNNKEL (reference sequence).

Note on this clone: The same CDR3 also results from other DNA sequences found in this sample. The chain joins TRBV6-5 to TRBJ1-2; 7 positions agree with TRBD1. J lost 2 bases, V lost 0 bases, and 0 bases had no gene match. The CDR3 is made up of 14 amino acids. The germline V gene has CDR1 MNHEY and CDR2 SVGAGI. The CDR3 coding sequence is TGTGCCAGCAGTTACTCGACAGGGAACTATGGCTACACCTTC. Translated, it gives CASSYSTGNYGYTF.

The chain links TRBV19 to TRBJ1-5; 8 positions agree with TRBD1. This CDR3 is 15 amino acids long. J was trimmed by 1 base and V by 3 bases; bases with no gene match: 2. Per the germline V gene, CDR1 is LNHDA and CDR2 is SQIVND (reference sequence). The CDR3 loop is CASSMTGVSNQPQHF. The CDR3, as DNA: TGTGCCAGTAGTATGACAGGGGTAAGCAATCAGCCCCAGCATTTT.

The J gene is TRBJ1-5, the V gene TRBV19, with 7 bases matching TRBD1. V lost 5 bases, J lost 7 bases, and 11 bases stayed unmatched. The germline V gene encodes CDR1 LNHDA and CDR2 SQIVND (reference sequence). This CDR3 comprises 15 residues. CDR3 sequence (DNA): TGTGCCAGTAGTGACTATAGACAGGGAGACCAGCCCCAGCATTTT. This gives the protein CASSDYRQGDQPQHF.

CDR3 coding DNA: TGTGCCAGCAATATCGGGAATGAAAAACTGTTTTTT. It is translated as CASNIGNEKLFF. This chain connects TRBV2 to TRBJ1-4; D not certain. V was clipped by 7 bases and J by 5 bases, with 8 bases between them. Germline loops: CDR1 SNHLY, CDR2 FYNNEI. The CDR3 runs to 12 residues.

J is TRBJ1-2 and V is TRBV7-2, with 8 bases fitting TRBD1. The CDR3 length is 19 residues. V trimming: 2 bases; J trimming: 9 bases; junction bases outside the gene matches: 23. Germline CDR1 and CDR2: SGHTA and FQGNSA. The CDR3 DNA reads as TGTGCCAGCAGCTTAACCCCCGGGGATCCTAGGACAGGGTTAAGTAGCTACACCTTC. Translating gives CASSLTPGDPRTGLSSYTF.

The rearrangement links TRBV25-1 to TRBJ2-2, with 7 bases lining up with TRBD1. CDR1 is MGHDK and CDR2 is SYGVNS in the germline V gene. The CDR3 totals 17 residues. After removal of 4 bases from V and 0 bases from J, the junction contained 8 bases not matched to a gene. The CDR3 DNA reads as TGTGCCAGCAGTGCAGGCCTAGGGACAGCGAACACCGGGGAGCTGTTTTTT. Its protein product is CASSAGLGTANTGELFF. The complete variable domain, with remaining parts taken from reference TRBV25-1 and TRBJ2-2, reads EADIYQTPRYLVIGTGKKITLECSQTMGHDKMYWYQQDPGMELHLIHYSYGVNSTEKGDLSSESTVSRIRTEHFPLTLESARPSHTSQYLCASSAGLGTANTGELFFGEGSRLTVL.

This chain uses TRBV5-1 with TRBJ1-2; 7 bases line up with TRBD1. The CDR3 contains 15 residues. V shed 5 bases, J shed 0 bases, and the junction held 7 bases outside the gene matches. CDR1 is SGHRS and CDR2 is YFSETQ in the germline V gene. The CDR3 reads CASSLDRPSNYGYTF. In nucleotides, the CDR3 is TGCGCCAGCAGTCTGGACAGGCCCTCTAACTATGGCTACACCTTC.

V is TRBV19 and J is TRBJ2-7; 9 nucleotides agree with TRBD2. Germline values: CDR1 LNHDA, CDR2 SQIVND (reference sequence). This CDR3 has 16 amino acids. The V and J ends lost 4 bases and 0 bases, in that order; junction bases with no gene match: 7. CDR3 region: CASSTRSGGTSYEQYF. Written as DNA, the CDR3 is TGTGCCAGTAGTACCCGTAGCGGGGGTACCTCCTACGAGCAGTACTTC. Full variable domain (remainder filled in from reference TRBV19 and TRBJ2-7): DGGITQSPKYLFRKEGQNVTLSCEQNLNHDAMYWYRQDPGQGLRLIYYSQIVNDFQKGDIAEGYSVSREKKESFPLTVTSAQKNPTAFYLCASSTRSGGTSYEQYFGPGTRLTVT.

V and J are TRBV18 and TRBJ2-7; D is possibly TRBD1 (5 bases). V gave up 2 bases and J gave up 4 bases, with 9 bases separating them. CDR1 and CDR2 (germline): KGHSH, LQKENI. The CDR3 totals 13 residues. The CDR3 region has the DNA TGTGCCAGCTCACCAGGTCGACAGTACGAGCAGTACTTC. Protein product: CASSPGRQYEQYF.

V gene TRBV9 combines with J gene TRBJ2-3, with D possibly TRBD2 on 7 matching bases. V lost 9 bases and J lost 7, with 24 bases in between. The germline V gene encodes CDR1 SGDLS and CDR2 YYNGEE. This CDR3 has 15 residues. In DNA form, the CDR3 reads TGTGCCACCTCCCCCGAGGGGGGGCCTCCTAATACGCAGTATTTT. Its protein product is CATSPEGGPPNTQYF.

J is TRBJ2-1 and V is TRBV30; TRBD1 agrees at 8 bases. Trimming took 4 bases from V and 3 from J; bases not matched to a gene: 8. This CDR3 has 15 amino acids. CDR1 is GTSNPN, CDR2 SVGIG, per germline (reference sequence). This CDR3 is CAWTSGQGGYNEQFF. Written as DNA, the CDR3 is TGTGCCTGGACCTCCGGACAGGGAGGCTACAATGAGCAGTTCTTC.

This clone was seen only a few times. The rearrangement uses TRBV4-1 and TRBJ1-5; a possible D gene is TRBD1 (6 bases). V was clipped by 2 bases and J by 5 bases, with 7 bases between them. From germline, CDR1 is MGHRA and CDR2 YSYEKL. This CDR3 has 13 residues. In DNA, the CDR3 is TGCGCCAGCAGCCAAACAGGGTATCAGCCCCAGCATTTT. Its protein product is CASSQTGYQPQHF.